The 23 T cell receptor beta chains below come from one sample, sequenced in a study of cytomegalovirus exposure and HLA in healthy donors. The PCR was carried out with 60 Vbeta primers and 13 Jbeta primers. TCRdb's table, derived via immunoSEQ multiplex PCR, lists solely in-frame clones and lacks some. The top ten hold roughly 2.5% of the sample, which has some 130,000 clones, about 80% seen once. Sequencing was done on a sample of PBMCs. These receptors were taken from a man aged 30 to 45 in good health and CMV-seronegative.

J is TRBJ2-5 and V is TRBV4-3, with TRBD1 as a possible D gene (6 bases). Trimming took 0 bases from V and 11 from J, leaving 16 bases between them. The CDR3 is made up of 14 amino acids. The germline gives CDR1 LGHNA, CDR2 YSLEER. The CDR3 coding sequence is TGCGCCAGCAGCCAAGATTGGACGACAGGTGAGCAGTACTTC. Amino acids: CASSQDWTTGEQYF.

V is TRBV7-8 and J is TRBJ1-5; TRBD1 matches 7 bases. The CDR3 has 16 residues. V trimming: 5 bases; J trimming: 2 bases; junction bases outside the gene matches: 9. CDR1 and CDR2 from the germline V gene are SGHVS and FQNEAQ. CDR3 coding DNA: TGTGCCAGCAGCGCGGGACAGCCTGGGGGCAATCAGCCCCAGCATTTT. Its translation: CASSAGQPGGNQPQHF.

The chain employs TRBV13 and TRBJ1-1; no clear D gene. Germline V gives CDR1 PRHDT, CDR2 FYEKMQ (reference sequence). V lost 2 bases to trimming and J lost 5 bases, with 6 bases between them. The CDR3 runs to 12 residues. The CDR3 loop is CASSLPGTEAFF. The CDR3 bases are TGTGCCAGCAGCTTACCGGGGACTGAAGCTTTCTTT.

The chain employs TRBV5-1 and TRBJ1-4, with TRBD1 matching 8 bases. CDR3 size: 15 residues. Looked up from germline, CDR1 is SGHRS and CDR2 is YFSETQ. J gave up 5 bases and V 4 bases, and 7 bases lay outside the gene matches. The CDR3 DNA reads as TGCGCCAGCAGCGCCGGACAGGGATGGAATGAAAAACTGTTTTTT. Amino acid sequence: CASSAGQGWNEKLFF. The full variable domain, rest sourced from reference TRBV5-1 and TRBJ1-4, is KAGVTQTPRYLIKTRGQQVTLSCSPISGHRSVSWYQQTPGQGLQFLFEYFSETQRNKGNFPGRFSGRQFSNSRSEMNVSTLELGDSALYLCASSAGQGWNEKLFFGSGTQLSVL.

The V and J genes are TRBV5-6 and TRBJ2-5, with 15 bases identical to TRBD2. Gene TRBJ2-7 matches the end of the DNA better, so the J call may be wrong. CDR3 length equals 15 residues. Germline CDR1 SGHDT, CDR2 YYEEEE. CDR3 protein: CASSAGLAGGYEQYF. CDR3 nucleotides: TGTGCCAGCAGCGCCGGACTAGCGGGAGGGTACGAGCAGTACTTC.

This clone was counted only a few times. This rearrangement joins TRBV7-2 to TRBJ2-7; weak D call: TRBD2 (6 bases). The CDR3 runs to 13 residues. Trimming removed 0 bases from V and 6 bases from J, with 9 bases in between. The germline V gene encodes CDR1 SGHTA and CDR2 FQGNSA. The CDR3 DNA reads as TGTGCCAGCAGCTTAGCGGGAGGAAGCGAGCAGTACTTC. The encoded protein is CASSLAGGSEQYF.

This chain links TRBV4-1 with TRBJ1-5; 9 bases agree with TRBD1. Germline CDR1 and CDR2: MGHRA and YSYEKL. This CDR3 contains 18 residues. The V gene end was trimmed by 0 bases and the J gene end by 4 bases; junction bases not matched to a gene: 10. CDR3 residues: CASSQDSRTGAANQPQHF. CDR3 DNA sequence: TGCGCCAGCAGCCAAGATTCCCGGACAGGGGCCGCTAATCAGCCCCAGCATTTT.

The V call is TRBV5-6, the J call TRBJ1-1; D is unclear. Germline CDR1 is SGHDT and CDR2 is YYEEEE. The CDR3 contains 15 residues. Trimming shortened V by 0 bases and J by 0 bases, and 9 bases separated the two germline ends. CDR3 protein: CASSLGTGLNTEAFF. The DNA of the CDR3 is TGTGCCAGCAGCTTGGGAACGGGGTTGAACACTGAAGCTTTCTTT.

In nucleotides, the CDR3 is TGTGCTAGTGGTTTGGGCAACATAAACACTGAAGCTTTCTTT. Its protein product is CASGLGNINTEAFF. The V and J genes are TRBV12-5 and TRBJ1-1, with D unclear. CDR1 is LGHNT and CDR2 is FRNRAP in the germline V gene. The CDR3 is 14 amino acids. V gave up 1 base and J gave up 2 bases, with 8 bases separating them.

The CDR3 is CASSRDSSYEQYF. Here the CDR3 DNA reads TGTGCCAGCAGCCGGGACAGCTCCTACGAGCAGTACTTC. The V gene is TRBV7-9, the J gene TRBJ2-7; TRBD1 aligns across 7 bases. V was pared by 5 bases and J by 0 bases, with 1 base of the junction left unmatched. The CDR3 has 13 residues. Germline V gene lookup returns CDR1 SEHNR and CDR2 FQNEAQ (reference sequence).

V is TRBV11-2 and J is TRBJ1-1, with 7 bases fitting TRBD1. CDR1 is SGHAT, CDR2 FQNNGV, per germline. This CDR3 is 13 amino acids long. V gave up 4 bases and J gave up 11 bases; unmatched junction bases: 10. DNA of the CDR3: TGTGCCAGCAGCTCGGGACAGACCATAGACGCTTTCTTT. Protein product: CASSSGQTIDAFF.

CDR3 loop: CASSPNQRYNEQFF. CDR3 in DNA: TGTGCCAGCTCACCAAATCAGCGATACAATGAGCAGTTCTTC. The rearrangement links TRBV18 to TRBJ2-1, with D unresolved. Germline CDR1 and CDR2: KGHSH and LQKENI. The CDR3 length is 14 residues. Trimming removed 2 bases at V and 4 bases at J, with 9 bases between. Using reference TRBV18 and TRBJ2-1 for the parts outside the CDR3, the full variable domain is NAGVMQNPRHLVRRRGQEARLRCSPMKGHSHVYWYRQLPEEGLKFMVYLQKENIIDESGMPKERFSAEFPKEGPSILRIQQVVRGDSAAYFCASSPNQRYNEQFFGPGTRLTVL.

The CDR3 DNA reads TGTGCCAGCAGATATGGGACAGATAGCAATCAGCCCCAGCATTTT. As protein: CASRYGTDSNQPQHF. The chain employs TRBV6-5 and TRBJ1-5; the match to TRBD1 covers 7 bases. The V segment lost 6 bases and the J segment 0 bases; nucleotides outside the gene matches: 5. CDR3 size: 15 residues. Germline CDR1 reads MNHEY; CDR2 reads SVGAGI.

J is TRBJ1-6 and V is TRBV19, with D possibly TRBD1 on 5 matching bases. CDR3 size: 14 residues. The V gene's germline CDR1 is LNHDA and CDR2 SQIVND (reference sequence). The germline V and J ends were trimmed by 9 bases and 4 bases, with 13 bases remaining between them. Here the CDR3 DNA reads TGTGCCAGCGGGGACGGGAGTTATAATTCACCCCTCCACTTT. Protein: CASGDGSYNSPLHF.

This sequence joins TRBV7-6 and TRBJ2-1; 8 bases fit TRBD2. Per the germline V gene, CDR1 is SGHVS and CDR2 is FNYEAQ. This CDR3 region has 16 residues. The junction had 11 bases not matched to a gene; V was cut back by 2 bases and J by 8 bases. CDR3 in amino acids: CASSLLASGPSYEQFF. The CDR3 nucleotides are TGTGCCAGCAGCTTATTAGCTAGCGGGCCCTCCTATGAGCAGTTCTTC.

V gene TRBV10-3 combines with J gene TRBJ2-1; 9 bases match TRBD2. With V trimmed by 3 bases and J by 7 bases, 10 bases remained unmatched. This CDR3 has 16 amino acids. Per the germline V gene, CDR1 is ENHRY and CDR2 is SYGVKD. For the CDR3, the DNA is TGTGCCATCAGTGAACCTAGCGGGAAGGCCCAGAATGAGCAGTTCTTC. This sequence encodes CAISEPSGKAQNEQFF.

The J gene is TRBJ2-5, the V gene TRBV5-6; weak D call: TRBD1 (6 bases). Germline CDR1 reads SGHDT; CDR2 reads YYEEEE. The CDR3 totals 13 residues. With 4 bases removed from V and 5 bases from J, the gap between germline ends came to 12 bases. CDR3 sequence (DNA): TGTGCCAGCAGCACAGGGTTTGCGGAGACCCAGTACTTC. Its translation: CASSTGFAETQYF.

This chain joins TRBV18 and TRBJ1-3; 7 bases agree with TRBD1. The V gene end was trimmed by 4 bases and the J gene end by 6 bases; junction bases not matched to a gene: 6. The germline gives CDR1 KGHSH, CDR2 LQKENI. This CDR3 comprises 14 residues. CDR3 bases: TGTGCCAGCTCACGGGACAGCTACCAAAACACCATATATTTT. Translated: CASSRDSYQNTIYF.

Concerning this clone itself: An end of the junction does not agree with germline; a read error may underlie this. CDR3 sequence (DNA): TGTGCCAGTAAAGAGATCTCGGGGGGCAAACAGCCCCAGCATTTT. Translation: CASKEISGGKQPQHF. The rearrangement links TRBV19 to TRBJ1-5; D is possibly TRBD1 (6 bases). The germline V gene has CDR1 LNHDA and CDR2 SQIVND (reference sequence). The CDR3 has 15 residues.

The rearrangement links TRBV5-1 to TRBJ2-3; D is ambiguous. CDR3 length: 16 amino acids. V was trimmed by 0 bases and J by 4 bases, leaving 15 bases between them. CDR1 and CDR2 (germline): SGHRS, YFSETQ. The CDR3 sequence: CASSLVGGLTPDTQYF. CDR3 DNA sequence: TGCGCCAGCAGCTTGGTCGGCGGCCTTACCCCAGATACGCAGTATTTT.

This chain links TRBV27 with TRBJ1-1; the match to TRBD1 covers 7 bases. The CDR3 extends over 12 amino acids. V was pared by 7 bases and J by 4 bases, with 3 bases of the junction left unmatched. Germline CDR1 is MNHEY and CDR2 is SMNVEV (reference sequence). The DNA for the CDR3 is TGTGCCAGCAAGGGGGCCAGCACTGAAGCTTTCTTT. Its translation is CASKGASTEAFF.

This chain links TRBV6-6 with TRBJ1-5; 8 bases are shared with TRBD1. The CDR3 consists of 13 residues. V shed 5 bases and J 9 bases; nucleotides not matched to a gene: 6. Germline V gene sequence: CDR1 MNHNY, CDR2 SVGAGI (reference sequence). This CDR3 reads CASSPQGGGPQHF. CDR3 bases: TGTGCCAGCAGTCCACAGGGGGGTGGGCCCCAGCATTTT.

V usage is TRBV12-5 and J usage is TRBJ2-7, with 12 bases matching TRBD2. CDR3 size: 16 residues. The V segment lost 1 base and the J segment 4 bases; nucleotides outside the gene matches: 5. Germline V gene lookup returns CDR1 LGHNT and CDR2 FRNRAP. In DNA, the CDR3 is TGTGCTAGTGGTTTGGGACTAGCGGGAGTTGGGTACGAGCAGTACTTC. Its protein product is CASGLGLAGVGYEQYF.